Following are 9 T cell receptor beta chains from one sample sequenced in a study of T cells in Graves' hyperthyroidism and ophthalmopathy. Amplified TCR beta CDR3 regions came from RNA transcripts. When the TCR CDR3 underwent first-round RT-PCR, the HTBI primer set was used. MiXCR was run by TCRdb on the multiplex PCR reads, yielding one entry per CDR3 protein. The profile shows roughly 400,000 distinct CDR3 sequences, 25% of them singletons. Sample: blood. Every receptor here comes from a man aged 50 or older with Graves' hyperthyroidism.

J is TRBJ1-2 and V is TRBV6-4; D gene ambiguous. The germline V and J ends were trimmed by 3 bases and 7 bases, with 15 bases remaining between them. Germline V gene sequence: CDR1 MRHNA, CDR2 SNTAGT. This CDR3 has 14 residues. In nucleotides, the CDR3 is TGTGCCAGCAGTGAATCGTCTGGAGATAGTGGCTACACCTTC. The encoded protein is CASSESSGDSGYTF.

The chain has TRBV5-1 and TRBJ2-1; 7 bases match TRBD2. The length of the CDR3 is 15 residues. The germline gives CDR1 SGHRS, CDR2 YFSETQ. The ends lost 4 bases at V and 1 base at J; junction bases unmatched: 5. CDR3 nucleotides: TGCGCCAGCAGCCAAGCGGGGTATTCCTACAATGAGCAGTTCTTC. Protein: CASSQAGYSYNEQFF.

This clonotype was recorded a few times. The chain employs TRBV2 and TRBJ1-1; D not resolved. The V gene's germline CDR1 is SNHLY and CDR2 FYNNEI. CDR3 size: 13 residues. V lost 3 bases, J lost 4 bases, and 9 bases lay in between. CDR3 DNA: TGTGCCAGCAGTGATAGACAAACCACTGAAGCTTTCTTT. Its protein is CASSDRQTTEAFF.

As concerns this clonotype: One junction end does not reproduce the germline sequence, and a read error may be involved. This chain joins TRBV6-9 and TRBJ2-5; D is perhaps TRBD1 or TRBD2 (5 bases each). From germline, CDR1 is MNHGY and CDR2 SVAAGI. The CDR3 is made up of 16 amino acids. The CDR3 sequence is CASVLGRAPTQGTQYF. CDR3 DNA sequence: TGTGCCAGCGTATTGGGACGAGCCCCAACCCAAGGGACCCAGTACTTC.

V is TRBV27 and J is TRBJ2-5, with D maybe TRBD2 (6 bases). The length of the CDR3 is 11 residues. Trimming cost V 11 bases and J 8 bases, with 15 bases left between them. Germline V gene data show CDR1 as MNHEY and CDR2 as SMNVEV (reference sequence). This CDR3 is CAGGTIPTQYF. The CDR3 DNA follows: TGTGCCGGCGGGACGATCCCCACCCAGTACTTC.

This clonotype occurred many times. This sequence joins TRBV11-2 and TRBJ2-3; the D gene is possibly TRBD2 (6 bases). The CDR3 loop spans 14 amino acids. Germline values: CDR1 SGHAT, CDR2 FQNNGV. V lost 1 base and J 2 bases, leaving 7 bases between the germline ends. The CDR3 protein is CASSLAGVTDTQYF. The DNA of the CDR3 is TGTGCCAGCAGCTTAGCGGGAGTCACAGATACGCAGTATTTT. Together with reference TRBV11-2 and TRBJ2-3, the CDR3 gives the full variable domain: EAGVAQSPRYKIIEKRQSVAFWCNPISGHATLYWYQQILGQGPKLLIQFQNNGVVDDSQLPKDRFSAERLKGVDSTLKIQPAKLEDSAVYLCASSLAGVTDTQYFGPGTRLTVL.

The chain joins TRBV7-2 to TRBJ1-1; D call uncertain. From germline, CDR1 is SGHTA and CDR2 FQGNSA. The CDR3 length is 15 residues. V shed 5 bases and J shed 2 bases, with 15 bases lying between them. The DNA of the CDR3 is TGTGCCAGCAGCCAACTCCCTCGGCGTAACACTGAAGCTTTCTTT. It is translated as CASSQLPRRNTEAFF.

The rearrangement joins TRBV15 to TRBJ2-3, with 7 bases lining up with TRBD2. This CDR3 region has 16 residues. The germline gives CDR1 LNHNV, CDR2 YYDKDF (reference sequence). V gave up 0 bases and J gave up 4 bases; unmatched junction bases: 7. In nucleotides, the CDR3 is TGTGCCACCAGCAGAGATCGCGGGAGTCGCGCAGATACGCAGTATTTT. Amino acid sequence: CATSRDRGSRADTQYF.

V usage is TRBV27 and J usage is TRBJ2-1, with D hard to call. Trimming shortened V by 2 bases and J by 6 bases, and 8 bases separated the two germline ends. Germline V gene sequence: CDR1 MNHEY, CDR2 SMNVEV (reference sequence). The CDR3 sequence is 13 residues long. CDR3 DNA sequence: TGTGCCAGCAGTTTAATGATGGGCAATGAGCAGTTCTTC. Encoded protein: CASSLMMGNEQFF.